The rows below give T cell receptor beta chains drawn from one sample of a study of PD-1 blockade in classical Hodgkin lymphoma. Assay used: immunoSEQ multiplex PCR; TCRdb lists only in-frame clones, some missing. The data show fewer than 80,000 clones, 71% seen once. Source: peripheral blood mononuclear cells (PBMCs), taken before the second cycle of nivolumab. Every receptor here comes from a human donor with classical Hodgkin lymphoma. The CDR3 runs from the conserved cysteine through the conserved F or W. D genes are given only for firm matches. Size is stated for part of the rows, as once, few or many counts, or as a class when the clone is expanded.

v_call	d_call	j_call	clone_size	cdr3_aa	cdr3_nt
TRBV5-1	TRBD1	TRBJ1-1	.	CASSAGTENTEAFF	TGCGCCAGCAGCGCCGGGACAGAGAACACTGAAGCTTTCTTT
TRBV7-9	.	TRBJ1-1	.	CASSLEIGGAFF	TGTGCCAGCAGCTTAGAGATTGGGGGAGCTTTCTTT
TRBV15	TRBD1	TRBJ2-1	.	CATSRRGQGANEQFF	TGTGCCACCAGCAGAAGGGGACAGGGGGCGAATGAGCAGTTCTTC
TRBV28	.	TRBJ2-3	.	CASSLWSPSTDTQYF	TGTGCCAGCAGTTTATGGTCCCCAAGTACAGATACGCAGTATTTT
TRBV9	TRBD1	TRBJ2-2	.	CASSPWDSNTGELFF	TGTGCCAGCAGCCCCTGGGACAGTAACACCGGGGAGCTGTTTTTT
TRBV29-1	.	TRBJ1-5	once	CIFEGATQPQHF	TGCATCTTTGAAGGGGCGACTCAGCCCCAGCATTTT
TRBV28	TRBD1	TRBJ1-1	.	CASSSTGGMNTEAFF	TGTGCCAGCAGCTCGACAGGGGGGATGAACACTGAAGCTTTCTTT
TRBV11-3	TRBD1	TRBJ1-4	.	CASSLGRDRPNEKLFF	TGTGCCAGCAGCTTAGGGAGGGACAGGCCGAATGAAAAACTGTTTTTT
TRBV5-1	TRBD1	TRBJ1-2	.	CASSLVSGQGAYGYTF	TGCGCCAGCAGCTTGGTTTCGGGACAGGGGGCGTATGGCTACACCTTC
TRBV18	TRBD1	TRBJ1-1	.	CASSPLSGQGLGTEAFF	TGTGCCAGCTCACCTCTTTCAGGACAGGGGTTGGGCACTGAAGCTTTCTTT
TRBV5-1	.	TRBJ1-1	.	CASSSSSPTLEIGDTEAFF	TGCGCCAGCAGCTCGAGTAGCCCGACATTAGAAATTGGGGACACTGAAGCTTTCTTT
TRBV6-5	TRBD2	TRBJ2-3	few	CASSRSGTDSDTQYF	TGTGCCAGCAGCCGGAGCGGGACCGATTCAGATACGCAGTATTTT
TRBV7-3	.	TRBJ2-3	.	CASSLVGGEADTQYF	TGTGCCAGCAGCTTAGTCGGGGGCGAGGCAGATACGCAGTATTTT
TRBV6-5	.	TRBJ1-4	.	CASSPIGGGVGELFF	TGTGCCAGCAGCCCAATTGGGGGGGGCGTTGGGGAACTGTTTTTT
TRBV6-4	.	TRBJ2-3	.	CASSLDGTITDTQYF	TGTGCCAGCAGCCTAGATGGGACCATCACAGATACGCAGTATTTT
TRBV28	TRBD1	TRBJ1-5	.	CASSTYPDRDNQPQHF	TGTGCCAGCAGTACGTATCCCGACAGGGATAATCAGCCCCAGCATTTT
TRBV29-1	.	TRBJ2-7	once	CSVVRDPLGEQYF	TGCAGCGTTGTTAGGGACCCTCTAGGAGAGCAGTACTTC
TRBV9	.	TRBJ2-1	once	CASSVDSSYNEQFF	TGTGCCAGCAGCGTAGATAGTTCCTACAATGAGCAGTTCTTC
TRBV28	.	TRBJ2-7	few	CASSFRAGSLYEQYF	TGTGCCAGCAGTTTTAGGGCAGGCTCACTCTACGAGCAGTACTTC
TRBV9	.	TRBJ2-7	.	CASSAETRGEQYF	TGTGCCAGCAGCGCCGAGACTAGGGGCGAGCAGTACTTC
TRBV5-5	TRBD1	TRBJ2-2	.	CASSKQGATGELFF	TGTGCCAGCAGCAAGCAGGGGGCTACCGGGGAGCTGTTTTTT
TRBV2	.	TRBJ1-1	.	CASTQQGNTEAFF	TGTGCCAGCACCCAACAGGGGAACACTGAAGCTTTCTTT
TRBV15	.	TRBJ2-7	.	CATSRVGGYEQYF	TGTGCCACCAGCAGAGTAGGCGGCTACGAGCAGTACTTC
TRBV6-1	.	TRBJ1-2	.	CASSEEGGRGGPF	TGTGCCAGCAGTGAAGAGGGGGGGCGGGGAGGCCCCTTC
TRBV9	.	TRBJ2-5	.	CASSVGQGPRQETQYF	TGTGCCAGCAGCGTAGGTCAGGGGCCACGACAAGAGACCCAGTACTTC
TRBV11-3	TRBD2	TRBJ2-7	few	CASSLGGVHYEQYF	TGTGCCAGCAGCTTGGGAGGGGTGCACTACGAGCAGTACTTC
TRBV7-9	TRBD1	TRBJ1-2	.	CASSRSPGTGVYGYTF	TGTGCCAGCAGCCGATCGCCCGGGACAGGGGTATATGGCTACACCTTC
TRBV5-1	TRBD2	TRBJ2-5	.	CASAEAGVQETQYF	TGCGCCAGCGCCGAGGCGGGGGTACAAGAGACCCAGTACTTC
TRBV7-6	.	TRBJ1-1	.	CASSLAGGVRTEAFF	TGTGCCAGCAGCTTAGCGGGGGGGGTTCGGACTGAAGCTTTCTTT
TRBV7-8	.	TRBJ1-2	many	CASSLAQFPLYGYTF	TGTGCCAGCAGCTTAGCCCAATTTCCCCTCTATGGCTACACCTTC
TRBV6-1	.	TRBJ1-5	.	CASSDDAPQHF	TGTGCCAGCAGTGATGACGCGCCCCAGCATTTT
TRBV7-3	TRBD1	TRBJ1-3	.	CASSQTGGTGTIYF	TGTGCCAGCAGCCAGACAGGGGGCACTGGCACCATATATTTT
TRBV9	TRBD1	TRBJ1-1	.	CASQPGTGGNTEAFF	TGTGCCAGTCAGCCCGGGACAGGGGGGAACACTGAAGCTTTCTTT
TRBV10-2	.	TRBJ1-2	medium-sized	CASTSGGHGYTF	TGCGCCAGCACTAGCGGGGGCCATGGCTACACCTTC
TRBV28	TRBD1	TRBJ2-2	.	CASRPGGPNTGELFF	TGTGCCAGCAGACCAGGGGGCCCGAACACCGGGGAGCTGTTTTTT
TRBV7-9	.	TRBJ1-2	.	CATGEEYNYGYTF	TGTGCCACCGGTGAGGAATATAACTATGGCTACACCTTC
TRBV28	TRBD1	TRBJ2-5	few	CASSWDRGWETQYF	TGTGCCAGCAGCTGGGACAGGGGTTGGGAGACCCAGTACTTC
TRBV6-4	.	TRBJ2-3	.	CASSDSYRLAPSTDTQYF	TGTGCCAGCAGTGACTCATATAGGCTAGCGCCCAGCACAGATACGCAGTATTTT
TRBV6-1	.	TRBJ2-7	.	CAISGAVGVGVYEQYF	TGTGCCATCAGTGGGGCCGTAGGGGTTGGGGTGTACGAGCAGTACTTC
TRBV4-1	.	TRBJ2-1	.	CASSQDPRYNEQFF	TGCGCCAGCAGCCAAGACCCTCGGTACAATGAGCAGTTCTTC
TRBV18	TRBD1	TRBJ2-1	few	CASSPGDRGLYNEQFF	TGTGCCAGCTCACCGGGGGACAGGGGGCTCTACAATGAGCAGTTCTTC
TRBV4-1	.	TRBJ1-4	.	CASSQVVGGGNEKLFF	TGCGCCAGCAGCCAAGTAGTGGGGGGTGGTAATGAAAAACTGTTTTTT
TRBV5-1	.	TRBJ1-3	once	CASRPGFSGNTIYF	TGCGCCAGCAGACCAGGGTTCTCTGGAAACACCATATATTTT